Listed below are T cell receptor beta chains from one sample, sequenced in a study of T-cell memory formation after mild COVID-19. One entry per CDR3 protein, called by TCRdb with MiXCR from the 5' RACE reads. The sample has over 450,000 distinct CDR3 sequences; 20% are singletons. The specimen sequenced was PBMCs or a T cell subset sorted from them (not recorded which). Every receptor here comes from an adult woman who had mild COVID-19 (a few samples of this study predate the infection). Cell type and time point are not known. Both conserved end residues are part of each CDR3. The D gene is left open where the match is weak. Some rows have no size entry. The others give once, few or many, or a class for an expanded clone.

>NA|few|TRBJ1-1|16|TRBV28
CASSPLRSGGETEAFF
TGTGCCAGCAGTCCTCTCAGGTCGGGGGGGGAAACTGAAGCTTTCTTT
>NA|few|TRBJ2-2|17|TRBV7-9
CASSLLMAGLGTGELFF
TGTGCCAGCAGCTTATTGATGGCGGGATTAGGCACCGGGGAGCTGTTTTTT
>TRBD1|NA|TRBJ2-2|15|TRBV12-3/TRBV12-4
CASRPQGAGTGELFF
TGTGCCAGCAGACCCCAGGGGGCAGGTACCGGGGAGCTGTTTTTT
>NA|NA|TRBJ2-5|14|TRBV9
CASSVVGVGETQYF
TGTGCCAGCAGCGTAGTGGGGGTTGGGGAGACCCAGTACTTC
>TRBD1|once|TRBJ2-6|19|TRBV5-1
CASSLVGQGRKSGANVLTF
TGCGCCAGCAGCTTGGTGGGACAGGGGCGAAAATCTGGGGCCAACGTCCTGACTTTC
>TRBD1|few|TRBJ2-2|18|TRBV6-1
CASSEESRDRVITGELFF
TGTGCCAGCAGTGAAGAATCGAGGGACAGGGTGATCACCGGGGAGCTGTTTTTT
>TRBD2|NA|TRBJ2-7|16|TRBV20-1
CSARVLKLAGNYEQYF
TGCAGTGCTAGAGTTCTCAAACTAGCGGGGAACTACGAGCAGTACTTC
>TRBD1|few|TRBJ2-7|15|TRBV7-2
CASSLVGTGGNEQYF
TGTGCCAGCAGCTTGGTTGGGACAGGGGGGAACGAGCAGTACTTC
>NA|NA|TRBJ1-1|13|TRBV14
CASSPLGNTEAFF
TGTGCCAGCAGCCCCCTGGGGAACACTGAAGCTTTCTTT
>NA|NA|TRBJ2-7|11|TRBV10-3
CAAGDTYEQYF
TGTGCCGCGGGGGACACCTACGAGCAGTACTTC
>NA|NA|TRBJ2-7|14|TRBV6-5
CASSYSGGANEQYF
TGTGCCAGCAGTTACTCGGGGGGAGCGAACGAGCAGTACTTC
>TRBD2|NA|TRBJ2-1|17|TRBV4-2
CASSQEGLAGGSNEQFF
TGTGCCAGCAGCCAAGAGGGACTAGCGGGAGGATCGAATGAGCAGTTCTTC
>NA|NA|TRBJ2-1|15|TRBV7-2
CASSTQRMTGNEQFF
TGTGCCAGCAGCACCCAACGGATGACCGGGAATGAGCAGTTCTTC
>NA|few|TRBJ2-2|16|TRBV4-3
CASSQEGGARTGELFF
TGCGCCAGCAGCCAAGAGGGGGGAGCGCGCACCGGGGAGCTGTTTTTT
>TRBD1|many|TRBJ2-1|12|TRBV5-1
CASSRDRDEQFF
TGCGCCAGCAGCCGTGACAGGGATGAGCAGTTCTTC
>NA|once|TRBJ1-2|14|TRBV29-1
CSVEEAGINYGYTF
TGCAGCGTTGAAGAGGCAGGGATCAACTATGGCTACACCTTC
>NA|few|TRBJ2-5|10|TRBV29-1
CSVETLFRYF
TGCAGCGTTGAGACCTTATTTCGGTACTTC
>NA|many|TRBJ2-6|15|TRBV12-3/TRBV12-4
CASSLAVSGANVLTF
TGTGCCAGCAGTTTAGCCGTTTCTGGGGCCAACGTCCTGACTTTC
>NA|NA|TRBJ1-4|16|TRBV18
CASSPSRTGLGEKLFF
TGTGCCAGCTCACCATCCCGCACAGGGCTGGGTGAAAAACTGTTTTTT
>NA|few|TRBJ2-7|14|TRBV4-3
CASSQEQGGYEQYF
TGCGCCAGCAGCCAAGAACAGGGAGGCTACGAGCAGTACTTC
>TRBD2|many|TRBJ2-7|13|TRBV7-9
CASSGGGSYEQYF
TGTGCCAGCAGCGGCGGGGGTTCCTACGAGCAGTACTTC
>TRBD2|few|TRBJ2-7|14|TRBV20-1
CSARVAGGLYEQYF
TGCAGTGCTAGAGTTGCGGGGGGCTTGTACGAGCAGTACTTC
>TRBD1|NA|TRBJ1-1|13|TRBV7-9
CASSPRDSSEAFF
TGTGCCAGCAGCCCGCGGGACAGCTCTGAAGCTTTCTTT
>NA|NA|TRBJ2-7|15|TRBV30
CAWSWGGWDAYEQYF
TGTGCCTGGAGTTGGGGGGGCTGGGACGCCTACGAGCAGTACTTC
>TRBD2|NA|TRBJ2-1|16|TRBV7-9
CASSLALGLAANEQFF
TGTGCCAGCAGCTTAGCGCTTGGACTAGCGGCTAATGAGCAGTTCTTC
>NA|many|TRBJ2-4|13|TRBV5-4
CASSPEAGDIQYF
TGTGCCAGCAGCCCTGAGGCCGGGGACATTCAGTACTTC
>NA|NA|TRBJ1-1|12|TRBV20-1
CSASDLGSEAFF
TGCAGTGCTAGTGACCTAGGGTCTGAAGCTTTCTTT
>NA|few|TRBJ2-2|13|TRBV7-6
CASSLDGPGELFF
TGTGCCAGCAGCTTAGATGGTCCCGGGGAGCTGTTTTTT
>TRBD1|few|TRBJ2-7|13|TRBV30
CAWDRDRGYEQYF
TGTGCCTGGGACCGGGACAGGGGCTACGAGCAGTACTTC
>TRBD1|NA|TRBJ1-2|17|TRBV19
CASSIPMDRASNYGYTF
TGTGCCAGTAGTATACCGATGGACAGGGCATCTAACTATGGCTACACCTTC
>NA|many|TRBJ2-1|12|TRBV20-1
CSATLSYNEQFF
TGCAGTGCTACATTGTCCTACAATGAGCAGTTCTTC
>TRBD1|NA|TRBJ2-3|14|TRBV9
CASSNRGSTDTQYF
TGTGCCAGCAGTAACAGGGGCTCCACAGATACGCAGTATTTT
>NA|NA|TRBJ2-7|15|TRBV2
CASSEKAGSSYEQYF
TGTGCCAGCAGTGAAAAGGCGGGGAGTTCCTACGAGCAGTACTTC
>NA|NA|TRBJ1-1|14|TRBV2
CASSPSTIATEAFF
TGTGCCAGCAGCCCTTCTACTATAGCCACTGAAGCTTTCTTT
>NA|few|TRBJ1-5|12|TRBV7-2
CASSTSNQPQHF
TGTGCCAGTTCCACCAGCAATCAGCCCCAGCATTTT
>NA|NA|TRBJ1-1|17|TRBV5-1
CASSLGSIRIPGDEAFF
TGCGCCAGCAGCTTGGGTTCCATCCGGATCCCAGGGGATGAAGCTTTCTTT
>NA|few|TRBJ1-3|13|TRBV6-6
CASTPYSGNTIYF
TGTGCCAGCACCCCTTACTCTGGAAACACCATATATTTT
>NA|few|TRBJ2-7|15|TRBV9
CASSVSSGSSYEQYF
TGTGCCAGCAGCGTATCGAGCGGAAGCTCCTACGAGCAGTACTTC
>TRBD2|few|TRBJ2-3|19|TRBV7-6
CASSPWGQRTSGRTDTQYF
TGTGCCAGCAGCCCCTGGGGACAGCGCACTAGCGGGAGGACGGATACGCAGTATTTT
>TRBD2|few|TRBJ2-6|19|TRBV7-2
CASSSAGTSVRSGANVLTF
TGTGCCAGCAGCTCCGCCGGGACTAGCGTTCGGTCGGGGGCCAACGTCCTGACTTTC
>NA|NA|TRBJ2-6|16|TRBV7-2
CASSSKRGGGANVLTF
TGTGCCAGCAGCTCAAAACGGGGAGGTGGGGCCAACGTCCTGACTTTC
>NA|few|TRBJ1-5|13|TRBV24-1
CATSDLGFQPQHF
TGTGCCACCAGTGATTTGGGGTTCCAGCCCCAGCATTTT